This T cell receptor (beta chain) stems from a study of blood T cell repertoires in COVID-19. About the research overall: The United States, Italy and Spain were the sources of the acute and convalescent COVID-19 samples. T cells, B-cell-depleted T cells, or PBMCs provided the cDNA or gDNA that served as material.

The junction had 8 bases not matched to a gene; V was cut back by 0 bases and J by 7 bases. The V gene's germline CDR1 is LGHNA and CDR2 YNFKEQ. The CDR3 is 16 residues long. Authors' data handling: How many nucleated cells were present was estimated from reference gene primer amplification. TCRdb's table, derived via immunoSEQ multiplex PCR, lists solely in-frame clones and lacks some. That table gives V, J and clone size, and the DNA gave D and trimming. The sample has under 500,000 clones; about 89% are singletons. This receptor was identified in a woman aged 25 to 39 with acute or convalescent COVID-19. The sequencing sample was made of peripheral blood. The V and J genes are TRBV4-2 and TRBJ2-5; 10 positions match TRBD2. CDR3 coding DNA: TGTGCCAGCAGCCAAGAACGAGCGGGGGGGCTGGGGACCCAGTACTTC. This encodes CASSQERAGGLGTQYF.